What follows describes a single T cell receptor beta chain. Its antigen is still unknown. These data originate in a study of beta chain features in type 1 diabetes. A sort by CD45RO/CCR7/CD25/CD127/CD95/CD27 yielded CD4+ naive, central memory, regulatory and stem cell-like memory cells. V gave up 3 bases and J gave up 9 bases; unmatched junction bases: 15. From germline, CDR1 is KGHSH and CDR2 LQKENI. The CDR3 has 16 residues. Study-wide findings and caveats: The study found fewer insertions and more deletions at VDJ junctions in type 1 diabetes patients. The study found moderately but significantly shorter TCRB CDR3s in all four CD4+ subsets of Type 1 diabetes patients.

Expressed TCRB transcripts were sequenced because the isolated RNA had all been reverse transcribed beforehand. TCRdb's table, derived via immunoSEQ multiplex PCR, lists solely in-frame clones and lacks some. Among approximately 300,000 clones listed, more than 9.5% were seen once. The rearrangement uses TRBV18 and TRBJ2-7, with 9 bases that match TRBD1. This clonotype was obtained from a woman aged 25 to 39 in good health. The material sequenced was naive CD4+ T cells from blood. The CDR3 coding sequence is TGTGCCAGCTCACCGGGTGAACTCGGGACAGGGACCGGGCAGTACTTC. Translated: CASSPGELGTGTGQYF.